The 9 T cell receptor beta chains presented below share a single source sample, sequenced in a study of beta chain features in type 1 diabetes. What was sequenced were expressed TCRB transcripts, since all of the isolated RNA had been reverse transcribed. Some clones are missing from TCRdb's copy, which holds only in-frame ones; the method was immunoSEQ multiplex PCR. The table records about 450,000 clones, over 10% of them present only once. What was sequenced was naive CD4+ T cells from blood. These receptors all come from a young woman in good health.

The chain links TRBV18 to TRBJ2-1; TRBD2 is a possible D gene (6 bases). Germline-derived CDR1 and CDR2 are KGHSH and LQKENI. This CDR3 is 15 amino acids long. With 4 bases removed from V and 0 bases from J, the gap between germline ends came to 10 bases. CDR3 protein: CASSLAGRSYNEQFF. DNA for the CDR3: TGTGCCAGCTCACTTGCGGGACGCTCCTACAATGAGCAGTTCTTC. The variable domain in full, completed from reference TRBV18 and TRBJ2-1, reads NAGVMQNPRHLVRRRGQEARLRCSPMKGHSHVYWYRQLPEEGLKFMVYLQKENIIDESGMPKERFSAEFPKEGPSILRIQQVVRGDSAAYFCASSLAGRSYNEQFFGPGTRLTVL.

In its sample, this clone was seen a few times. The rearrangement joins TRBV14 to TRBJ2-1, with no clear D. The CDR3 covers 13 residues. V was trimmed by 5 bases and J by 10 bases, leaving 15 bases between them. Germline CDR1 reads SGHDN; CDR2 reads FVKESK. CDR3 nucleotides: TGTGCCAGCAGCTCCGGGCCTCGGACGGAGCAGTTCTTC. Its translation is CASSSGPRTEQFF.

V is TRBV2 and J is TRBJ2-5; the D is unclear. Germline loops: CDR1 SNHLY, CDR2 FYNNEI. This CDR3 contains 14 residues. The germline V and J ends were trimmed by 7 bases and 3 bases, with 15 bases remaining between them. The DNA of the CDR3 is TGTGCCAGCAACGAACGGCAGAATGAAGAGACCCAGTACTTC. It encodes CASNERQNEETQYF.

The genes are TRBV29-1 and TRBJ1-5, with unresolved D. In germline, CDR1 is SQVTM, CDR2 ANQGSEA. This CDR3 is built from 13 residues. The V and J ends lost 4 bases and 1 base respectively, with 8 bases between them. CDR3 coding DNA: TGCAGCGTTGTCATGGGCAGCAATCAGCCCCAGCATTTT. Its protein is CSVVMGSNQPQHF.

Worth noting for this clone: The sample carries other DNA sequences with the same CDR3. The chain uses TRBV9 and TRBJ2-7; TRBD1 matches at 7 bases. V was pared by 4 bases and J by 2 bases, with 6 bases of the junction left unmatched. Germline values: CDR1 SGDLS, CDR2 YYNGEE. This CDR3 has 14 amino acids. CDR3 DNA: TGTGCCAGCAGCCCTCGGACAGGAGCCTACGAGCAGTACTTC. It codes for CASSPRTGAYEQYF.

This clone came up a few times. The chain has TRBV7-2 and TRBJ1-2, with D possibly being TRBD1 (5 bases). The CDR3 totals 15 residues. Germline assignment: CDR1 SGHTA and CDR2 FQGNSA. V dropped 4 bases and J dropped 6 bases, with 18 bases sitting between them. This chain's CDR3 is CASSSQAAQGHGYTF. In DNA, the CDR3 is TGTGCCAGCAGCTCCCAAGCTGCCCAGGGACATGGCTACACCTTC. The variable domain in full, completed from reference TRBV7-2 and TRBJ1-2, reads GAGVSQSPSNKVTEKGKDVELRCDPISGHTALYWYRQSLGQGLEFLIYFQGNSAPDKSGLPSDRFSAERTGGSVSTLTIQRTQQEDSAVYLCASSSQAAQGHGYTFGSGTRLTVV.

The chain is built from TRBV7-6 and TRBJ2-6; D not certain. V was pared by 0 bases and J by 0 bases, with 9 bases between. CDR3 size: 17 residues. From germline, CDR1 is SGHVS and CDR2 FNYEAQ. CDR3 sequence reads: CASSLAIGHSGANVLTF. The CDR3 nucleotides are TGTGCCAGCAGCTTAGCGATAGGCCACTCTGGGGCCAACGTCCTGACTTTC.

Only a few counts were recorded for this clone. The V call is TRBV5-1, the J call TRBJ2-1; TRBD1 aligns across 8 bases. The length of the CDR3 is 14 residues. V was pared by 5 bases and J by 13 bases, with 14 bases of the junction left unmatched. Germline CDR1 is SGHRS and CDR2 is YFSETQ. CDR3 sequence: CASSRGQGESDQFF. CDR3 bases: TGCGCCAGCAGTCGCGGACAGGGTGAATCAGACCAGTTCTTC.

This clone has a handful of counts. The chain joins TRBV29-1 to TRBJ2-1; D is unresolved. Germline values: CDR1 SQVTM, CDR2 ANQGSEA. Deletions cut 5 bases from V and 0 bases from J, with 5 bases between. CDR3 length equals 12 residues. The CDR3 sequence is CSVSFSYNEQFF. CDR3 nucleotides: TGCAGCGTTAGTTTCTCCTACAATGAGCAGTTCTTC.